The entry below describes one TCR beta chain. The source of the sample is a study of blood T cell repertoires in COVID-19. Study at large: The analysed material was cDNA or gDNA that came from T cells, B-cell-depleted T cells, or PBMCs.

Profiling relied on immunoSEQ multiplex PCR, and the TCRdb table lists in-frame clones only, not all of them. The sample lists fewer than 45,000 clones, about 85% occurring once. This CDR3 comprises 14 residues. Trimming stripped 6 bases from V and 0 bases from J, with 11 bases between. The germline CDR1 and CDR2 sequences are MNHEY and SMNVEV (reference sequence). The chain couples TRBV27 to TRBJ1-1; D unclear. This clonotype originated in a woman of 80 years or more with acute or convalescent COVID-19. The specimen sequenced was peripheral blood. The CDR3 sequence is CASRQYFMNTEAFF. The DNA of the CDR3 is TGTGCCAGCAGACAGTACTTCATGAACACTGAAGCTTTCTTT.